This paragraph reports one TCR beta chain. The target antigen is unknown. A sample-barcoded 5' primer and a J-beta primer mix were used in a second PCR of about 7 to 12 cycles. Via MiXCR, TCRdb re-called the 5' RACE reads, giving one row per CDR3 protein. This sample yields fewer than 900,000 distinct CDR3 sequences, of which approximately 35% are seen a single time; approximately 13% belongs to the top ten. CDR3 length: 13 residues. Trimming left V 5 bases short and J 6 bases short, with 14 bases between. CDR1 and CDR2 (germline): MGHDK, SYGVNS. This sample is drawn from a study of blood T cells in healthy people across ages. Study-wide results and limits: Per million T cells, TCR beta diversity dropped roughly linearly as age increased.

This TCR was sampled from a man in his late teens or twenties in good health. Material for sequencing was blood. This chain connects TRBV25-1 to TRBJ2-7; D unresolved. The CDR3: CASSLVDGAEQYF. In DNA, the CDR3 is TGTGCCAGCAGTTTAGTCGATGGCGCCGAGCAGTACTTC.